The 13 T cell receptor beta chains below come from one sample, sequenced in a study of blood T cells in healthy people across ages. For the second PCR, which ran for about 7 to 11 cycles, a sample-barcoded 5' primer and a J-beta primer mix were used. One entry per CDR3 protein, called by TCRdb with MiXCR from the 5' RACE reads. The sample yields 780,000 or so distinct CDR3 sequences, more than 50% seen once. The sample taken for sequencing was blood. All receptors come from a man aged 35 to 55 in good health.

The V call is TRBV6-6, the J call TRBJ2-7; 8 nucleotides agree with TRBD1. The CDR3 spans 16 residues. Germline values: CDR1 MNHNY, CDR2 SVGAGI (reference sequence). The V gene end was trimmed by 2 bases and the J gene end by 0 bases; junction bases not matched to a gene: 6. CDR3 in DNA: TGTGCCAGCAGTTACGGGACAGGCATGAGCTCCTACGAGCAGTACTTC. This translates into CASSYGTGMSSYEQYF.

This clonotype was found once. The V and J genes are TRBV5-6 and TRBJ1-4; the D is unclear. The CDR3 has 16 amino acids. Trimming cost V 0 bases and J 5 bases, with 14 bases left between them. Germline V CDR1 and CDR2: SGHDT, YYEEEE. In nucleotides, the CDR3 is TGTGCCAGCAGCTTGGAGTTAGGAAACCGAAATGAAAAACTGTTTTTT. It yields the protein CASSLELGNRNEKLFF.

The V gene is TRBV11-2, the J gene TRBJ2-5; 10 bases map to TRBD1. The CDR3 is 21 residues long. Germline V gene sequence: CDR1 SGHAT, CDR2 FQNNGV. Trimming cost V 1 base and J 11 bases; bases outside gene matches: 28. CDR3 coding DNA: TGTGCCAGCAGCTTAGGTATGGGACAGGGGATCGGGCCCAGCAATCGAGATGAGCAGTACTTC. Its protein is CASSLGMGQGIGPSNRDEQYF.

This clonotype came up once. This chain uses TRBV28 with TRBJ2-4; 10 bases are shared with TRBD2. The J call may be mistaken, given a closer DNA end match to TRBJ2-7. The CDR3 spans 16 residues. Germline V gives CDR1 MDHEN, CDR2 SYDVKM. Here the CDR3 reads CASSFEEIAGGYEQYF. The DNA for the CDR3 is TGTGCCAGCAGTTTTGAGGAGATAGCGGGGGGCTACGAGCAGTACTTC.

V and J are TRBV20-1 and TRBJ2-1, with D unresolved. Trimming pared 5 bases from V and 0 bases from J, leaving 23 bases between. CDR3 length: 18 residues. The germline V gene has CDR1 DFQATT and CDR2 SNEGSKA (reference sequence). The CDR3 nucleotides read TGCAGTGCTTCCCTCTTGAGTTCGTCCATCAGCTCCTACAATGAGCAGTTCTTC. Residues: CSASLLSSSISSYNEQFF.

CDR3 DNA: TGTGCTAGTGGTCCGTCCCGGCAGTTTGAAAAACTGTTTTTT. Amino acids: CASGPSRQFEKLFF. The chain couples TRBV12-5 to TRBJ1-4; D is undetermined. V gave up 5 bases and J gave up 7 bases, with 14 bases separating them. The CDR3 contains 14 residues. Germline V gene sequence: CDR1 LGHNT, CDR2 FRNRAP.

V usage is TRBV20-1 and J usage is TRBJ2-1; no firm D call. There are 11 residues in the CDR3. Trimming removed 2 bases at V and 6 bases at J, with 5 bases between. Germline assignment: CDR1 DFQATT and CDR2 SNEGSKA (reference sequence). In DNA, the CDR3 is TGCAGTGCTAGACTAATCAATGAGCAGTTCTTC. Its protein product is CSARLINEQFF.

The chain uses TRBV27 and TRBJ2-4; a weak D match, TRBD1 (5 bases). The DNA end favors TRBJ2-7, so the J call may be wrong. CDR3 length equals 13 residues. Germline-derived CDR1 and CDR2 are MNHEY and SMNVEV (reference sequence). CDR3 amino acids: CASSLSMGREQYF. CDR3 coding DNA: TGTGCCAGCAGTTTATCGATGGGGCGCGAGCAGTACTTC.

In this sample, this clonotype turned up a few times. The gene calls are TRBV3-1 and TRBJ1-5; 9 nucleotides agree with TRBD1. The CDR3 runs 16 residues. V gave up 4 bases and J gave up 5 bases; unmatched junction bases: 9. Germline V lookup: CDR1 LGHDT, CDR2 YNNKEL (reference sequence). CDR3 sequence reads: CASSRTGGGNHQPQHF. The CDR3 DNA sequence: TGTGCCAGCAGCCGCACAGGGGGCGGCAACCATCAGCCCCAGCATTTT.

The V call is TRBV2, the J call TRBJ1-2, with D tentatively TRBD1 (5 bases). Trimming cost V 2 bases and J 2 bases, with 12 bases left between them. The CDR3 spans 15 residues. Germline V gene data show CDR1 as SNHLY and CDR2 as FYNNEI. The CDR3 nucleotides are TGTGCCAGCAGTGAAATGAAAGGGGAAAACTATGGCTACACCTTC. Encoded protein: CASSEMKGENYGYTF.

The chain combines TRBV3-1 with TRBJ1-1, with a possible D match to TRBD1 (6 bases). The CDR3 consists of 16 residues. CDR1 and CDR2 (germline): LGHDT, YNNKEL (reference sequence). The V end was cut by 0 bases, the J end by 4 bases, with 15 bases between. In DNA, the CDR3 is TGTGCCAGCAGCCAAGAGGGGGCCTCTTTAGGCACTGAAGCTTTCTTT. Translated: CASSQEGASLGTEAFF.

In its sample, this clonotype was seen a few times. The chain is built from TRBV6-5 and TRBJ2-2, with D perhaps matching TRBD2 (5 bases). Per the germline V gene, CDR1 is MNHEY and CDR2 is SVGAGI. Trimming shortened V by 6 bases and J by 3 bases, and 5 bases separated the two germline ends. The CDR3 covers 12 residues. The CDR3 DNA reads TGTGCCAGCAGGAGGGACACCGGGGAGCTGTTTTTT. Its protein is CASRRDTGELFF.

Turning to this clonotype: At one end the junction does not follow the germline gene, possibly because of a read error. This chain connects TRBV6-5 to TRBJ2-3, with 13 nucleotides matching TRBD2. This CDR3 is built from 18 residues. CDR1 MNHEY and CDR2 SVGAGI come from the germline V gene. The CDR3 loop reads CASSYSKTSGGSTDTQYF. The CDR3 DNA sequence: TGCGCCAGCAGTTACTCGAAGACTAGCGGGGGGAGCACAGATACGCAGTATTTT.